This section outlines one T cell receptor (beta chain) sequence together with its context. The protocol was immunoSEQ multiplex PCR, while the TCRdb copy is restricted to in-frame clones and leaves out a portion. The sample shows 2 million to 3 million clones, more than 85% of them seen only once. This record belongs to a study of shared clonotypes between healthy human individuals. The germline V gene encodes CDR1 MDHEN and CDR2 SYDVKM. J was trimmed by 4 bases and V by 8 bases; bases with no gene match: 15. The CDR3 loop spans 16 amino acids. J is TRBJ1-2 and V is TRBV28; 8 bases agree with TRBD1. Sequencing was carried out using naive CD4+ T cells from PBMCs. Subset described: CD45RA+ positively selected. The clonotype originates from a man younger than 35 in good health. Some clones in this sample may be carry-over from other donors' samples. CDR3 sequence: CASGTPGQGQVYGYTF. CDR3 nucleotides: TGTGCCAGCGGGACACCCGGACAGGGACAGGTCTATGGCTACACCTTC.